Following are 27 T cell receptor beta chains from one sample sequenced in a study of blood T cell repertoires in COVID-19. TCRdb keeps only in-frame clones here, not all; method: immunoSEQ multiplex PCR. The sample carries 150,000 or so clones, more than 75% recorded once. The material sequenced was peripheral blood. The receptors come from a woman between 65 and 79 years old with COVID-19, enrolled during active disease.

The chain has TRBV6-5 and TRBJ2-5; D unresolved. Germline lookup yields CDR1 MNHEY and CDR2 SVGAGI. Trimming shortened V by 7 bases and J by 5 bases, and 11 bases separated the two germline ends. The CDR3 is made up of 12 amino acids. CDR3 nucleotide sequence: TGTGCCAGCATTAGCCCCGGGGAGACCCAGTACTTC. It translates to CASISPGETQYF.

V usage is TRBV2 and J usage is TRBJ2-1; D not resolved. The CDR3 has 14 amino acids. Trimming took off 5 bases at V and 7 bases at J, with 15 bases between the two ends. Germline V gives CDR1 SNHLY, CDR2 FYNNEI. The CDR3, as DNA: TGTGCCAGCAGTTCACAGAATCTATGTAATGAGCAGTTCTTC. This gives the protein CASSSQNLCNEQFF.

The V call is TRBV6-5, the J call TRBJ1-2, with 9 bases identical to TRBD1. J gave up 6 bases and V 4 bases, and 3 bases lay outside the gene matches. This CDR3 is built from 13 residues. Germline values: CDR1 MNHEY, CDR2 SVGAGI. The CDR3 sequence: CASSWGQGNGYTF. The CDR3 nucleotides read TGTGCCAGCAGTTGGGGACAGGGTAATGGCTACACCTTC.

The CDR3 spells CASSLRGKQYF. CDR3 in DNA: TGTGCCAGCAGCTTAAGGGGAAAGCAGTACTTC. The chain has TRBV7-9 and TRBJ2-7, with D maybe TRBD1 (5 bases). Looked up from germline, CDR1 is SEHNR and CDR2 is FQNEAQ (reference sequence). CDR3 size: 11 residues. Between the trimmed V and J ends, which lost 2 bases and 8 bases, there was a span of 7 bases.

In the case of this clone: One junction end does not reproduce the germline sequence, and a read error may be involved. This CDR3 is CASIEGTATNEKLFF. In DNA, the CDR3 is TGCGCCAGCATTGAGGGGACTGCAACTAATGAAAAACTGTTTTTT. V and J are TRBV10-1 and TRBJ1-4; D may be TRBD1 (5 bases). Germline V gene data show CDR1 as WNHNN and CDR2 as SYGVQD (reference sequence). CDR3 size: 15 residues.

V and J are TRBV10-3 and TRBJ2-2; 10 nucleotides align to TRBD1. The germline V gene has CDR1 ENHRY and CDR2 SYGVKD. CDR3 length: 15 amino acids. V shed 4 bases, J shed 6 bases, and the junction held 5 bases outside the gene matches. CDR3 nucleotide sequence: TGTGCCATCAGTGGGACAGGGGGTGACCCCGGGGAGCTGTTTTTT. It is translated as CAISGTGGDPGELFF.

The chain recombines TRBV5-1 with TRBJ2-7, with 7 bases matching TRBD1. This CDR3 comprises 13 residues. Per germline, CDR1 SGHRS and CDR2 YFSETQ. Unmatched junction bases numbered 3, after V lost 3 bases and J lost 3 bases. The CDR3 protein is CASSSGQNYEQYF. The DNA of the CDR3 is TGCGCCAGCAGCTCGGGACAGAACTACGAGCAGTACTTC.

The chain combines TRBV7-2 with TRBJ1-4; 9 nucleotides match TRBD1. The CDR3 is made up of 17 amino acids. CDR1 and CDR2 (germline): SGHTA, FQGNSA. After removal of 3 bases from V and 2 bases from J, the junction contained 7 bases not matched to a gene. The CDR3 nucleotides read TGTGCCAGCAGCTTTAGGACAGGGGCCAAGACTAATGAAAAACTGTTTTTT. Translation: CASSFRTGAKTNEKLFF.

The genes are TRBV18 and TRBJ1-2; weak D call: TRBD1 (5 bases). The CDR3 totals 14 residues. Germline V CDR1 and CDR2: KGHSH, LQKENI. The V end was cut by 0 bases, the J end by 4 bases, with 9 bases between. The CDR3 here is CASSPPREGYGYTF. CDR3 sequence (DNA): TGTGCCAGCTCACCACCCAGGGAGGGCTATGGCTACACCTTC.

This chain joins TRBV19 and TRBJ2-3, with a tentative D call TRBD2 (7 bases). CDR1 is LNHDA, CDR2 SQIVND, per germline (reference sequence). V was cut by 9 bases and J by 2 bases, with 15 bases left in between. The length of the CDR3 is 14 residues. The CDR3 bases are TGTGCCAGCCAGGTCGGGGGGCCCACAGATACGCAGTATTTT. Amino acid sequence: CASQVGGPTDTQYF.

The chain joins TRBV3-1 (or the pseudogene TRBV3-2) to TRBJ1-2, with TRBD1 matching over 8 bases. J lost 3 bases, V lost 3 bases, and 3 bases had no gene match. The V gene's germline CDR1 is LGHDT and CDR2 YNNKEL (reference sequence). The CDR3 consists of 14 residues. CDR3: CASSQRQGYYGYTF. In nucleotides, the CDR3 is TGTGCCAGCAGCCAGAGACAGGGGTACTATGGCTACACCTTC.

This chain joins TRBV12-3 or TRBV12-4 and TRBJ1-1; no clear D gene. The CDR3 has 12 amino acids. Between the trimmed V and J ends, which lost 6 bases and 4 bases, there was a span of 9 bases. The CDR3, as DNA: TGTGCCAGCAGCGGACTGATCACTGAAGCTTTCTTT. Protein product: CASSGLITEAFF.

V usage is TRBV30 and J usage is TRBJ1-5, with 7 positions matching TRBD1. CDR3 length equals 14 residues. The germline V gene encodes CDR1 GTSNPN and CDR2 SVGIG (reference sequence). The trim removed 3 bases at V and 4 bases at J, leaving 6 bases unmatched. As DNA, the CDR3 is TGTGCCTGGAGCGTTACAGGGGATAATCAGCCCCAGCATTTT. This encodes CAWSVTGDNQPQHF.

V gene TRBV28 combines with J gene TRBJ2-3; 15 bases are a match to TRBD2. The V segment lost 6 bases and the J segment 3 bases; nucleotides outside the gene matches: 13. The CDR3 loop spans 19 amino acids. Germline CDR1 reads MDHEN; CDR2 reads SYDVKM. The CDR3 protein is CASSQTGTSGGRGTDTQYF. In DNA form, the CDR3 reads TGTGCCAGCAGCCAGACCGGGACTAGCGGGGGGCGGGGGACAGATACGCAGTATTTT.

There are a few counts of this clone. The chain couples TRBV6-6 to TRBJ2-6; the D is unclear. The CDR3 has 16 residues. CDR1 is MNHNY, CDR2 SVGAGI, per germline (reference sequence). The V end was cut by 2 bases, the J end by 0 bases, with 8 bases between. CDR3 loop: CASSYQSGSGANVLTF. For the CDR3, the DNA is TGTGCCAGCAGTTACCAATCGGGCTCTGGGGCCAACGTCCTGACTTTC.

This clone has a single count. The chain recombines TRBV19 with TRBJ2-7; 15 bases match TRBD2. Germline V gene data show CDR1 as LNHDA and CDR2 as SQIVND (reference sequence). The CDR3 totals 15 residues. V shed 9 bases, J shed 1 base, and the junction held 4 bases outside the gene matches. This chain's CDR3 is CASRGLAGGSYEQYF. Written as DNA, the CDR3 is TGTGCCAGCCGGGGACTAGCGGGGGGATCCTACGAGCAGTACTTC. Full variable domain (rest looked up from reference TRBV19 and TRBJ2-7): DGGITQSPKYLFRKEGQNVTLSCEQNLNHDAMYWYRQDPGQGLRLIYYSQIVNDFQKGDIAEGYSVSREKKESFPLTVTSAQKNPTAFYLCASRGLAGGSYEQYFGPGTRLTVT.

The chain links TRBV14 to TRBJ1-6, with a tentative D call TRBD1 (5 bases). Between the trimmed V and J ends, which lost 3 bases and 7 bases, there was a span of 16 bases. Per the germline V gene, CDR1 is SGHDN and CDR2 is FVKESK. The CDR3 spans 16 residues. The CDR3 region is CASSHRLGLRNSPLHF. The CDR3 region has the DNA TGTGCCAGCAGCCACAGGCTGGGACTTAGAAATTCACCCCTCCACTTT.

In this sample, this clone turned up once. The chain recombines TRBV9 with TRBJ1-1; 8 bases align to TRBD1. V lost 0 bases, J lost 0 bases, and 10 bases stayed unmatched. This CDR3 has 18 amino acids. Germline V gene data show CDR1 as SGDLS and CDR2 as YYNGEE. The CDR3 coding sequence is TGTGCCAGCAGCGTAGGTCGGACAGGGCCTTTTATGAACACTGAAGCTTTCTTT. Translation gives CASSVGRTGPFMNTEAFF.

The chain recombines TRBV2 with TRBJ1-2; D perhaps matches TRBD1 (6 bases). Germline V CDR1 and CDR2: SNHLY, FYNNEI. There are 14 residues in the CDR3. Trimming left V 1 base short and J 8 bases short, with 14 bases between. The CDR3 is CASSEDRVGRGYTF. In nucleotides, the CDR3 is TGTGCCAGCAGTGAAGACAGGGTTGGGAGAGGCTACACCTTC.

This chain joins TRBV19 and TRBJ2-7; TRBD2 might be the D (5 bases). This CDR3 comprises 16 residues. Germline values: CDR1 LNHDA, CDR2 SQIVND (reference sequence). Trimming shortened V by 4 bases and J by 5 bases, and 21 bases separated the two germline ends. The CDR3 protein is CASSSFPGLRGHEQYF. DNA for the CDR3: TGTGCCAGTAGTAGCTTCCCCGGCCTCAGAGGGCACGAGCAGTACTTC.

The chain carries TRBV5-1 and TRBJ1-2, with 9 bases aligning to TRBD1. Germline CDR1 SGHRS, CDR2 YFSETQ. CDR3 size: 15 residues. The V segment lost 3 bases and the J segment 5 bases; nucleotides outside the gene matches: 8. The CDR3 DNA sequence: TGCGCCAGCAGCTCGACAGGGGGAGTAGCATATGGCTACACCTTC. Amino acid sequence: CASSSTGGVAYGYTF.

The chain joins TRBV4-1 to TRBJ2-5; TRBD2 matches at 8 bases. CDR1 is MGHRA and CDR2 is YSYEKL in the germline V gene. The J segment lost 5 bases and the V segment lost 1 base, leaving 15 bases of the junction unmatched. The CDR3 contains 18 residues. CDR3: CASSQAGGFIGSRETQYF. DNA of the CDR3: TGCGCCAGCAGCCAAGCGGGGGGGTTTATCGGTAGTCGGGAGACCCAGTACTTC.

V gene TRBV27 combines with J gene TRBJ2-3; 7 bases match TRBD2. With V trimmed by 4 bases and J by 2 bases, 6 bases remained unmatched. Germline CDR1 and CDR2: MNHEY and SMNVEV (reference sequence). The CDR3 is made up of 15 amino acids. CDR3 region: CASSSGGRHTDTQYF. DNA of the CDR3: TGTGCCAGCAGTTCGGGAGGCCGTCACACAGATACGCAGTATTTT.

The rearrangement uses TRBV6-5 and TRBJ1-2; possible D gene TRBD1, 5 bases. The germline V gene encodes CDR1 MNHEY and CDR2 SVGAGI. This CDR3 has 15 amino acids. V dropped 5 bases and J dropped 4 bases, with 17 bases sitting between them. CDR3 in DNA: TGTGCCAGCAGTACAGCGGGGACCGGCGCCTATGGCTACACCTTC. Protein sequence: CASSTAGTGAYGYTF.

This clone was seen once. J is TRBJ2-3 and V is TRBV6-6; 9 nucleotides align to TRBD1. Per germline, CDR1 MNHNY and CDR2 SVGAGI (reference sequence). The CDR3 contains 15 residues. V lost 5 bases and J lost 1; bases outside the gene matches: 4. CDR3 coding DNA: TGTGCCAGCAGTGCCCGGGACAGGGGCACAGATACGCAGTATTTT. This encodes CASSARDRGTDTQYF.

This chain links TRBV10-3 with TRBJ2-5; tentatively, D is TRBD1 (7 bases). Germline V gives CDR1 ENHRY, CDR2 SYGVKD. This CDR3 has 16 amino acids. Deletions cut 3 bases from V and 5 bases from J, with 19 bases between. The CDR3 DNA follows: TGTGCCATCAGTGACTTGAGGGGCAGGGGGGACGAGACCCAGTACTTC. This gives the protein CAISDLRGRGDETQYF.

The V gene is TRBV28, the J gene TRBJ1-5; 7 bases map to TRBD1. Germline V lookup: CDR1 MDHEN, CDR2 SYDVKM. Trimming took 2 bases from V and 4 from J; bases not matched to a gene: 8. This CDR3 is built from 16 residues. CDR3 sequence reads: CASSLGDTGVNQPQHF. The CDR3 DNA reads TGTGCCAGCAGTTTAGGGGATACAGGGGTGAATCAGCCCCAGCATTTT.